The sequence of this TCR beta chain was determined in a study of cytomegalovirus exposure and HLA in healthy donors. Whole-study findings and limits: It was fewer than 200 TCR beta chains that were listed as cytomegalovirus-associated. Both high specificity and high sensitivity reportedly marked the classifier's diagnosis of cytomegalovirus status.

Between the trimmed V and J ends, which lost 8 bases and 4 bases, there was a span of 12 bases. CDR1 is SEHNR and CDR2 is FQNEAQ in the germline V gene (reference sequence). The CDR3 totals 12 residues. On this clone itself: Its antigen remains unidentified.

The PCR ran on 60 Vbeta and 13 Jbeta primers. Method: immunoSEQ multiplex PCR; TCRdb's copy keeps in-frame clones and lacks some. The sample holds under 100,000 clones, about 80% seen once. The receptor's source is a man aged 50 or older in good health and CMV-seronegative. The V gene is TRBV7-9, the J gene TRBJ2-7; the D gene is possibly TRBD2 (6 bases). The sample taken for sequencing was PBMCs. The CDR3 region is CASEGGVYEQYF. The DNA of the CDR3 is TGTGCCAGCGAAGGAGGGGTATACGAGCAGTACTTC. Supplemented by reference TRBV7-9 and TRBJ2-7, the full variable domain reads DTGVSQNPRHKITKRGQNVTFRCDPISEHNRLYWYRQTLGQGPEFLTYFQNEAQLEKSRLLSDRFSAERPKGSFSTLEIQRTEQGDSAMYLCASEGGVYEQYFGPGTRLTVT.